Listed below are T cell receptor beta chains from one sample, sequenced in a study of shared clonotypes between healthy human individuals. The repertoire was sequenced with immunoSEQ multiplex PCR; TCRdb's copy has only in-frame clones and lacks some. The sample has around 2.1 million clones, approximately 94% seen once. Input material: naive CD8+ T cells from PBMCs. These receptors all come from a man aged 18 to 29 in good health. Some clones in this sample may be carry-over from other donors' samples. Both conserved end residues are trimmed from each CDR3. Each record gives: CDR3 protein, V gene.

CDR3aa: ASSDRTEAF
v_gene: TRBV19

CDR3aa: ASSFAGATEAF
v_gene: TRBV6-6

CDR3aa: ARCGNEQF
v_gene: TRBV25-1

CDR3aa: ASSEVRLYEQY
v_gene: TRBV6-1

CDR3aa: ASSSIGTGSTDTQY
v_gene: TRBV5-6

CDR3aa: AISDGGEQY
v_gene: TRBV10-3

CDR3aa: ASSLVILDRGIRNEKLF
v_gene: TRBV7-6

CDR3aa: ASSPLLGTGGYNEQF
v_gene: TRBV28

CDR3aa: ASSPTGYSTDTQY
v_gene: TRBV4-2

CDR3aa: ASSVAVGYEQY
v_gene: TRBV9

CDR3aa: ARSRDRDDYTGELF
v_gene: TRBV5-3

CDR3aa: ASSLSPGTGDHEQY
v_gene: TRBV27

CDR3aa: ASSPGSGGEQY
v_gene: TRBV27

CDR3aa: ASSLAAMETQY
v_gene: TRBV7-9

CDR3aa: ATSLGGENTEAF
v_gene: TRBV15

CDR3aa: ASSPKDSSSYEQY
v_gene: TRBV4-1

CDR3aa: ASSLEVAGGPEF
v_gene: TRBV11-2

CDR3aa: ASSLLEYNEQF
v_gene: TRBV27

CDR3aa: AISLDTKETQY
v_gene: TRBV10-3

CDR3aa: SAQVNTEAF
v_gene: TRBV20-1

CDR3aa: ASSQDLPGAPTEAF
v_gene: TRBV4-2

CDR3aa: ASGQGGSTGELF
v_gene: TRBV5-1

CDR3aa: ASSPEGGSQPQH
v_gene: TRBV7-8

CDR3aa: ASSQELTLAKNIQY
v_gene: TRBV4-1

CDR3aa: ASTRTGEYEQY
v_gene: TRBV28

CDR3aa: ASSFWGETEKLF
v_gene: TRBV5-1

CDR3aa: ASSFGIGYGDAEAF
v_gene: TRBV5-1

CDR3aa: ASSIDRYNEQF
v_gene: TRBV5-1

CDR3aa: ASGSSTSGSGMELF
v_gene: TRBV12-5

CDR3aa: ASRISSGSYEQF
v_gene: TRBV6-5

CDR3aa: ATSRDITGGPKHEQY
v_gene: TRBV15

CDR3aa: ASSRDGLAGGTGELF
v_gene: TRBV19

CDR3aa: ASSRSDEQF
v_gene: TRBV13

CDR3aa: ASSIATNTGELF
v_gene: TRBV19

CDR3aa: ASSSPGQGSETQY
v_gene: TRBV7-9

CDR3aa: ASSFADPNTGELF
v_gene: TRBV13

CDR3aa: ASSSPTGGNPEAF
v_gene: TRBV11-2

CDR3aa: ASSQDFLKNTEAF
v_gene: TRBV4-1

CDR3aa: ASSLGLDPNEQF
v_gene: TRBV7-9

CDR3aa: ASSFKAGVDTQY
v_gene: TRBV5-1

CDR3aa: ASRTATNTEAF
v_gene: TRBV7-9

CDR3aa: ASRDRVAANEKLF
v_gene: TRBV28

CDR3aa: ASSLPARGHEQY
v_gene: TRBV7-6

CDR3aa: ASSLGSGSGKTQY
v_gene: TRBV5-6

CDR3aa: ASSVGVSYEQY
v_gene: TRBV25-1